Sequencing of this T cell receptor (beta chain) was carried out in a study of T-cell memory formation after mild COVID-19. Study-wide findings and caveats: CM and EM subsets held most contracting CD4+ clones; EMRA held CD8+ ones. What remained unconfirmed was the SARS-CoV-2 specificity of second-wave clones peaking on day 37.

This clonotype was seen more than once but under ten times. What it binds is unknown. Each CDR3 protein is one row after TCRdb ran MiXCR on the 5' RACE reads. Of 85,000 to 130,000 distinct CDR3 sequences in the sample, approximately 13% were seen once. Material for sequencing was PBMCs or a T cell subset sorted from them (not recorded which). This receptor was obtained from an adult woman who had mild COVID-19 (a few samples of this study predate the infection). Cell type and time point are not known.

Here the CDR3 DNA reads TGCGCCAGAGAAACAGGGGTTGGGAAGAGTTGGAATCAGCCCCAGCATTTT. It codes for CARETGVGKSWNQPQHF. The V gene is TRBV5-1, the J gene TRBJ1-5, with 7 bases matching TRBD1. Germline trimming cut 8 bases from V and 4 bases from J; bases unmatched to any gene: 18. The CDR3 totals 17 residues. Per the germline V gene, CDR1 is SGHRS and CDR2 is YFSETQ.